This TCR beta chain was sequenced during a study of T cell responses to AZD1222 COVID-19 vaccine. General study findings and limits: The donor cohort was predominantly white British with a female majority, and clonal diversity may have been underestimated.

Germline trimming cut 5 bases from V and 4 bases from J; bases unmatched to any gene: 9. Germline-derived CDR1 and CDR2 are MDHEN and SYDVKM. The CDR3 extends over 16 amino acids. Sequencing was performed with immunoSEQ multiplex PCR; in TCRdb, only in-frame clones are kept and a portion is missing. This table holds over 110,000 clones, 80% to 95% found once. A word on this clone: Its matching antigen is unknown.

Sequenced here: peripheral blood, sampled on day 0 of AZD1222 vaccination. The chain joins TRBV28 to TRBJ1-5, with TRBD1 matching 9 bases. The source of this sequence is an adult in good health. CDR3 sequence (DNA): TGTGCCAGCAGTCCGACAGGGGGGATGGGGAATCAGCCCCAGCATTTT. Translating gives CASSPTGGMGNQPQHF.